The 5 T cell receptor beta chains in this list originate from one sample, sequenced in a study of T cell responses to AZD1222 COVID-19 vaccine. Some clones are missing from TCRdb's copy, which holds only in-frame ones; the method was immunoSEQ multiplex PCR. The sample gives 80,000 or so clones, 70% to 90% of which show up once; more than 9% is in the top ten. The sequencing here drew on peripheral blood, taken 28 days after the second AZD1222 dose. The receptor set was obtained from an adult who received the AZD1222 COVID-19 vaccine.

Worth noting for this clone: In the same sample, other DNA sequences code for this CDR3. The rearrangement uses TRBV27 and TRBJ1-2, with 10 nucleotides matching TRBD1. Germline CDR1 and CDR2: MNHEY and SMNVEV (reference sequence). There are 15 residues in the CDR3. V trimming: 6 bases; J trimming: 6 bases; junction bases outside the gene matches: 10. The CDR3 sequence: CASRPTWDRGHGYTF. The CDR3 DNA sequence: TGTGCCAGCAGACCTACATGGGACAGGGGCCATGGCTACACCTTC.

The chain couples TRBV6-1 to TRBJ2-5; D is undetermined. Trimming left V 4 bases short and J 2 bases short, with 17 bases between. This CDR3 has 16 amino acids. Germline CDR1 and CDR2: MNHNS and SASEGT. The CDR3 sequence: CASSVGIFSLQETQYF. As DNA, the CDR3 is TGTGCCAGCAGTGTTGGGATTTTCTCCCTACAAGAGACCCAGTACTTC.

The chain combines TRBV19 with TRBJ1-1; D is unclear. The V and J ends lost 2 bases and 4 bases respectively, with 8 bases between them. Germline CDR1 and CDR2: LNHDA and SQIVND (reference sequence). The CDR3 has 13 residues. The CDR3 DNA reads as TGTGCCAGTAGTATAATTGTGGCCACTGAAGCTTTCTTT. Translated, it gives CASSIIVATEAFF. The whole variable domain, filled in from reference TRBV19 and TRBJ1-1, reads DGGITQSPKYLFRKEGQNVTLSCEQNLNHDAMYWYRQDPGQGLRLIYYSQIVNDFQKGDIAEGYSVSREKKESFPLTVTSAQKNPTAFYLCASSIIVATEAFFGQGTRLTVV.

J is TRBJ2-2 and V is TRBV4-1; D is possibly TRBD2 (5 bases). V was pared by 5 bases and J by 5 bases, with 12 bases between. Germline V gives CDR1 MGHRA, CDR2 YSYEKL. The CDR3 runs 14 residues. CDR3 nucleotide sequence: TGCGCCAGCAGCATCGAACTAGGAACCGGGGAGCTGTTTTTT. This translates into CASSIELGTGELFF.

V and J are TRBV10-1 and TRBJ1-1, with a possible D match to TRBD1 (6 bases). This CDR3 is built from 14 residues. Germline V gene data show CDR1 as WNHNN and CDR2 as SYGVQD (reference sequence). With 2 bases removed from V and 1 base from J, the gap between germline ends came to 8 bases. CDR3 in DNA: TGCGCCAGCAGTGAGGGACAGAGGAACACTGAAGCTTTCTTT. This gives the protein CASSEGQRNTEAFF.